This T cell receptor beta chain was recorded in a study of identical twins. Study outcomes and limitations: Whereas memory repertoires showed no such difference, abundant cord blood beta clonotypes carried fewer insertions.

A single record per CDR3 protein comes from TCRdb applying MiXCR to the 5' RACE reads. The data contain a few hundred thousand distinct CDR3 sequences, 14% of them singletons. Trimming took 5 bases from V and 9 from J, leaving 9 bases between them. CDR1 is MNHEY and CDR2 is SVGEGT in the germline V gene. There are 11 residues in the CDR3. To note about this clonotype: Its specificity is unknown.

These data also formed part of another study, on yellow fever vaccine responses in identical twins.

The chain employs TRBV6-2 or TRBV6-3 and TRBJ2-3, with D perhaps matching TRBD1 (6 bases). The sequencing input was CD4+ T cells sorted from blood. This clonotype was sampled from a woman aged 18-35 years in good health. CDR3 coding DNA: TGTGCCAGCAGTCCCGGGACAACGCAGTATTTT. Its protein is CASSPGTTQYF.